This T cell receptor beta chain appears in the sequencing data of a study of shared clonotypes between healthy human individuals. The wider study: Three CD4 naive, three CD4 memory, two CD8 naive and one CD8 memory plate were used per donor.

The germline V gene has CDR1 SGHRS and CDR2 YFSETQ. This CDR3 is built from 15 residues. Trimming cost V 4 bases and J 0 bases; bases outside gene matches: 3. In regard to this clone: The same CDR3 arises from other DNA sequences in this sample as well.

In the original processing: Filtering was not the same, since immunoSEQ gave junction-only sequences without quality scores. The method was immunoSEQ multiplex PCR; TCRdb's version includes in-frame clones alone and lacks a portion of them. V and J calls and clone size are given by that table; D and trimming were obtained from the DNA. The repertoire holds about 2 million clones, 85% to 95% seen once, with 0.13% in the top ten. Adult Caucasians living in Nashville, Tennessee made up all of the donors. Sequencing was performed on naive CD4+ T cells sorted from blood. The subset is: CD45RA+ positively selected. The sequence was collected from a man aged 18 to 29 in good health. This chain joins TRBV5-1 and TRBJ2-1, with 8 bases identical to TRBD2. CDR3 region: CASSGSGTSYNEQFF. Here the CDR3 DNA reads TGCGCCAGCAGCGGTAGCGGGACCTCCTACAATGAGCAGTTCTTC.